The 24 T cell receptor beta chains listed next were all sequenced from one sample in a study of glioma-infiltrating T cells after dendritic cell vaccination. This table comes from immunoSEQ multiplex PCR, and its TCRdb copy is limited to in-frame clones, with some not included. There are under 70,000 clones in the sample; around 86% occur only once, and 9.2% lies in the top ten. Sample: blood, taken before dendritic cell vaccination. These receptors originate from a human donor with glioblastoma.

The chain has TRBV5-4 and TRBJ2-7; D is unclear. Per the germline V gene, CDR1 is SGHNT and CDR2 is YYREEE (reference sequence). This CDR3 is built from 13 residues. V shed 0 bases and J shed 5 bases, with 9 bases lying between them. The DNA of the CDR3 is TGTGCCAGCAGCTTGGGTCCGGGTAACGAGCAGTACTTC. Protein product: CASSLGPGNEQYF. The complete variable domain, with remaining parts taken from reference TRBV5-4 and TRBJ2-7, reads ETGVTQSPTHLIKTRGQQVTLRCSSQSGHNTVSWYQQALGQGPQFIFQYYREEENGRGNFPPRFSGLQFPNYSSELNVNALELDDSALYLCASSLGPGNEQYFGPGTRLTVT.

The rearrangement uses TRBV7-2 and TRBJ1-6, with D unresolved. The ends were cut back, 4 bases at V and 8 bases at J, with 12 bases in the middle. Germline CDR1 SGHTA, CDR2 FQGNSA. The CDR3 has 14 residues. The CDR3 DNA is TGTGCCAGCAGCTCCTTTGGCCCGTATTCACCCCTCCACTTT. Amino acid sequence: CASSSFGPYSPLHF. Based on the CDR3 plus reference TRBV7-2 and TRBJ1-6, the full variable domain is GAGVSQSPSNKVTEKGKDVELRCDPISGHTALYWYRQSLGQGLEFLIYFQGNSAPDKSGLPSDRFSAERTGGSVSTLTIQRTQQEDSAVYLCASSSFGPYSPLHFGNGTRLTVT.

This chain joins TRBV5-1 and TRBJ2-7; possibly TRBD1 for D (6 bases). V lost 4 bases and J lost 6, with 20 bases in between. This CDR3 comprises 15 residues. Looked up from germline, CDR1 is SGHRS and CDR2 is YFSETQ. CDR3 DNA: TGCGCCAGCAGCAGGGGGTACGGACACACCGGCGAGCAGTACTTC. This codes for CASSRGYGHTGEQYF.

V usage is TRBV7-9 and J usage is TRBJ2-5; 9 bases line up with TRBD2. The J segment lost 9 bases and the V segment lost 2 bases, leaving 7 bases of the junction unmatched. The germline CDR1 and CDR2 sequences are SEHNR and FQNEAQ (reference sequence). The CDR3 extends over 14 amino acids. This chain's CDR3 is CASSLTGTSSAQYF. In nucleotides, the CDR3 is TGTGCCAGCAGCTTAACCGGGACTAGCTCGGCCCAGTACTTC.

Only one count was recorded for this clone. One junction end does not reproduce the germline sequence, and a read error may be involved. The rearrangement uses TRBV28 and TRBJ1-2; 9 nucleotides agree with TRBD1. This CDR3 has 14 residues. Germline loops: CDR1 MDHEN, CDR2 SYDVKM. This CDR3 is CASRLSTGGYGYTF. The CDR3 coding sequence is TGTGCCAGCAGATTATCGACAGGGGGCTATGGCTACACCTTC.

This chain joins TRBV28 and TRBJ1-5, with TRBD1 matching 8 bases. CDR3 length: 16 residues. Germline V gene lookup returns CDR1 MDHEN and CDR2 SYDVKM. V shed 5 bases, J shed 0 bases, and the junction held 6 bases outside the gene matches. The CDR3 here is CASSPGGRDSNQPQHF. Here the CDR3 DNA reads TGTGCCAGCAGTCCAGGGGGCAGAGATAGCAATCAGCCCCAGCATTTT.

The chain links TRBV27 to TRBJ2-5; TRBD2 matches 12 bases. CDR3 length equals 17 residues. CDR1 MNHEY and CDR2 SMNVEV come from the germline V gene (reference sequence). The ends lost 5 bases at V and 5 bases at J; junction bases unmatched: 12. The CDR3 loop reads CASSPRTSGVLTETQYF. The DNA for the CDR3 is TGTGCCAGCAGTCCGCGGACTAGCGGGGTTTTGACGGAGACCCAGTACTTC.

The chain combines TRBV5-1 with TRBJ1-4; D gene unclear. Trimming removed 0 bases at V and 5 bases at J, with 11 bases between. This CDR3 comprises 15 residues. The germline V gene has CDR1 SGHRS and CDR2 YFSETQ. This chain's CDR3 is CASSLAWGGNEKLFF. The CDR3 DNA is TGCGCCAGCAGCTTGGCCTGGGGAGGGAATGAAAAACTGTTTTTT.

This clone was observed a single time. This CDR3 is CASSYGAAGVYF. CDR3 nucleotides: TGTGCCAGCAGTTACGGGGCGGCGGGGGTGTACTTC. The chain has TRBV6-5 and TRBJ2-7; TRBD2 aligns across 7 bases. Germline CDR1 and CDR2: MNHEY and SVGAGI. V gave up 2 bases and J gave up 12 bases; unmatched junction bases: 7. The CDR3 has 12 amino acids.

This clone occurred once. The genes are TRBV29-1 and TRBJ1-1; 9 bases map to TRBD1. The CDR3 is made up of 14 amino acids. The V segment lost 7 bases and the J segment 0 bases; nucleotides outside the gene matches: 6. The germline gives CDR1 SQVTM, CDR2 ANQGSEA. In nucleotides, the CDR3 is TGCAGCGGGTCGGGACAGGGAATGAACACTGAAGCTTTCTTT. This encodes CSGSGQGMNTEAFF. Supplemented by reference TRBV29-1 and TRBJ1-1, the full variable domain reads SAVISQKPSRDICQRGTSLTIQCQVDSQVTMMFWYRQQPGQSLTLIATANQGSEATYESGFVIDKFPISRPNLTFSTLTVSNMSPEDSSIYLCSGSGQGMNTEAFFGQGTRLTVV.

The V gene is TRBV6-6, the J gene TRBJ1-1; 9 nucleotides match TRBD1. The CDR3 is made up of 16 amino acids. Trimming cost V 2 bases and J 1 base; bases outside gene matches: 5. Germline V gives CDR1 MNHNY, CDR2 SVGAGI (reference sequence). The CDR3 loop is CASSYPGTGSNTEAFF. DNA of the CDR3: TGTGCCAGCAGTTACCCCGGGACAGGGTCGAACACTGAAGCTTTCTTT.

The chain recombines TRBV6-1 with TRBJ2-3; TRBD2 aligns across 7 bases. CDR3 size: 13 residues. Germline trimming cut 4 bases from V and 4 bases from J; bases unmatched to any gene: 2. Germline CDR1 MNHNS, CDR2 SASEGT. For the CDR3, the DNA is TGTGCCAGCAGTGGACTAGCCCCAGATACGCAGTATTTT. Protein product: CASSGLAPDTQYF.

This chain connects TRBV4-2 to TRBJ1-4; TRBD1 matches 8 bases. CDR1 LGHNA and CDR2 YNFKEQ come from the germline V gene. Germline trimming cut 4 bases from V and 1 base from J; bases unmatched to any gene: 2. The CDR3 spans 15 residues. CDR3 sequence (DNA): TGTGCCAGCAGCCGAACAGGGGGAACTAATGAAAAACTGTTTTTT. This sequence encodes CASSRTGGTNEKLFF.

The CDR3 DNA is TGCGCCAGCAGTATGACAGGGATCTCCTACGAGCAGTACTTC. Its protein is CASSMTGISYEQYF. The chain combines TRBV5-1 with TRBJ2-5; 7 bases fit TRBD1. The tail of the sequence fits TRBJ2-7 better, so the J call may be wrong. The CDR3 is 14 amino acids. Germline V gene sequence: CDR1 SGHRS, CDR2 YFSETQ.

The CDR3 loop reads CASTAITGANVLTF. As DNA, the CDR3 is TGTGCCAGCACCGCTATAACTGGGGCCAACGTCCTGACTTTC. The chain couples TRBV6-1 to TRBJ2-6; D call uncertain. The V gene's germline CDR1 is MNHNS and CDR2 SASEGT. The CDR3 consists of 14 residues. V lost 7 bases and J lost 2, with 9 bases in between.

The J gene is TRBJ2-4, the V gene TRBV30; 9 bases are shared with TRBD2. V was pared by 5 bases and J by 8 bases, with 10 bases of the junction left unmatched. CDR3 length: 14 amino acids. Germline CDR1 and CDR2: GTSNPN and SVGIG (reference sequence). CDR3 loop: CAWASSGAGDIQYF. The CDR3 region has the DNA TGTGCCTGGGCCTCTAGCGGGGCGGGCGACATTCAGTACTTC.

This rearrangement joins TRBV6-6 to TRBJ2-1; tentatively, D is TRBD2 (5 bases). V dropped 6 bases and J dropped 10 bases, with 16 bases sitting between them. Germline CDR1 reads MNHNY; CDR2 reads SVGAGI (reference sequence). The CDR3 extends over 13 amino acids. The CDR3 protein is CASSPPGGGEQFF. As DNA, the CDR3 is TGTGCCAGCAGCCCCCCCGGAGGAGGAGAGCAGTTCTTC.

The CDR3 nucleotides read TGTGCCAGCATACAGGGGTACGAGCAGTACTTC. It codes for CASIQGYEQYF. The chain employs TRBV2 and TRBJ2-5, with 7 bases that match TRBD1. The J call is doubtful: the DNA matches TRBJ2-7 better. The CDR3 spans 11 residues. Germline CDR1 reads SNHLY; CDR2 reads FYNNEI.

The chain is built from TRBV5-5 and TRBJ2-7; weak D call: TRBD1 (6 bases). The CDR3 length is 12 residues. Looked up from germline, CDR1 is SGHKS and CDR2 is YYEKEE (reference sequence). Trimming cost V 4 bases and J 3 bases, with 8 bases left between them. This CDR3 is CASSRDIYEQYF. In nucleotides, the CDR3 is TGTGCCAGCAGCCGGGACATCTACGAGCAGTACTTC.

This clone turned up a few times. The chain has TRBV19 and TRBJ2-2; D call uncertain. The V and J ends lost 3 bases and 7 bases respectively, with 12 bases between them. Per germline, CDR1 LNHDA and CDR2 SQIVND (reference sequence). The CDR3 extends over 14 amino acids. CDR3 DNA: TGTGCCAGTAGTATCTCGGCGGATGTCGGGGAGCTGTTTTTT. It encodes CASSISADVGELFF.

The chain joins TRBV12-5 to TRBJ2-3; unclear D gene. The CDR3 sequence is 12 residues long. Looked up from germline, CDR1 is LGHNT and CDR2 is FRNRAP. With 6 bases removed from V and 5 bases from J, the gap between germline ends came to 9 bases. The CDR3 DNA is TGTGCTAGTGGACTCAACAGAGATACGCAGTATTTT. It yields the protein CASGLNRDTQYF.

The chain employs TRBV5-5 and TRBJ1-5, with TRBD1 as a possible D gene (5 bases). The CDR3 is 15 residues long. Trimming pared 1 base from V and 5 bases from J, leaving 13 bases between. Germline-derived CDR1 and CDR2 are SGHKS and YYEKEE (reference sequence). Here the CDR3 reads CASSLRLGVDQPQHF. Here the CDR3 DNA reads TGTGCCAGCAGCTTGAGGTTAGGGGTTGATCAGCCCCAGCATTTT.

V gene TRBV18 combines with J gene TRBJ1-6; D might be TRBD1 (5 bases). The V and J ends lost 4 bases and 7 bases respectively, with 14 bases between them. CDR3 size: 15 residues. Germline CDR1 reads KGHSH; CDR2 reads LQKENI. The CDR3 DNA reads as TGTGCCAGCTCACGGAATATGGGGGGAAATTCACCCCTCCACTTT. The encoded protein is CASSRNMGGNSPLHF. The whole variable domain, filled in from reference TRBV18 and TRBJ1-6, reads NAGVMQNPRHLVRRRGQEARLRCSPMKGHSHVYWYRQLPEEGLKFMVYLQKENIIDESGMPKERFSAEFPKEGPSILRIQQVVRGDSAAYFCASSRNMGGNSPLHFGNGTRLTVT.

V is TRBV4-1 and J is TRBJ2-7; 9 bases fit TRBD1. The CDR3 runs to 15 residues. After removal of 4 bases from V and 3 bases from J, the junction contained 7 bases not matched to a gene. Germline V CDR1 and CDR2: MGHRA, YSYEKL. The CDR3 bases are TGCGCCAGCAGCCCTACCGGGACAGGGTACTACGAGCAGTACTTC. Protein product: CASSPTGTGYYEQYF.